Below are 17 T cell receptor beta chains sequenced from a single sample in a study of T cell responses to AZD1222 COVID-19 vaccine. Sequenced by immunoSEQ multiplex PCR; TCRdb stores in-frame clones only, minus some. The top ten clones hold about 8.1% of a sample with about 100,000 clones, about 90% of them seen once. This specimen was peripheral blood, taken 28 days after the second AZD1222 dose. The source of these receptors is an adult who received the AZD1222 COVID-19 vaccine.

This clone was detected only once. This sequence joins TRBV18 and TRBJ1-4, with 7 nucleotides matching TRBD1. The germline CDR1 and CDR2 sequences are KGHSH and LQKENI. V lost 5 bases and J lost 4; bases outside the gene matches: 7. The CDR3 is 15 amino acids. CDR3 protein: CASSSPGQNNEKLFF. The CDR3 DNA reads TGTGCCAGCTCATCGCCGGGACAGAATAATGAAAAACTGTTTTTT.

This chain uses TRBV4-2 with TRBJ2-1, with 13 nucleotides matching TRBD2. The ends lost 2 bases at V and 9 bases at J; junction bases unmatched: 10. The V gene's germline CDR1 is LGHNA and CDR2 YNFKEQ. The length of the CDR3 is 17 residues. The CDR3 is CASSQNNEGLAGFEQFF. The CDR3 nucleotides are TGTGCCAGCAGCCAAAACAACGAGGGACTAGCGGGATTTGAGCAGTTCTTC.

Here the CDR3 reads CASSYGWQGTTNEKLFF. CDR3 bases: TGTGCCAGCAGTTACGGTTGGCAGGGGACAACTAATGAAAAACTGTTTTTT. This chain joins TRBV6-2 or TRBV6-3 and TRBJ1-4; D possibly corresponds to TRBD1 (6 bases). This CDR3 region has 17 residues. V was trimmed by 2 bases and J by 0 bases, leaving 13 bases between them. CDR1 MNHEY and CDR2 SVGEGT come from the germline V gene.

This sequence joins TRBV19 and TRBJ1-1; 7 positions agree with TRBD1. J lost 6 bases, V lost 5 bases, and 12 bases had no gene match. The CDR3 is 15 residues long. Germline-derived CDR1 and CDR2 are LNHDA and SQIVND (reference sequence). This chain's CDR3 is CASSHNRGFRAEAFF. CDR3 nucleotide sequence: TGTGCCAGTAGTCACAACAGGGGTTTTAGAGCTGAAGCTTTCTTT.

This chain connects TRBV19 to TRBJ1-4, with 7 nucleotides matching TRBD1. Germline V gives CDR1 LNHDA, CDR2 SQIVND (reference sequence). V lost 1 base, J lost 4 bases, and 3 bases stayed unmatched. This CDR3 has 15 residues. CDR3 nucleotide sequence: TGTGCCAGTAGTATAGCCGGGACAGATAATGAAAAACTGTTTTTT. Its protein is CASSIAGTDNEKLFF.

To note about this clone: In the same sample, other DNA sequences code for this CDR3. The J gene is TRBJ2-5, the V gene TRBV10-3; D gene uncertain. In germline, CDR1 is ENHRY, CDR2 SYGVKD. The V end lost 0 bases, the J end lost 5 bases, and 4 bases lay between the germline ends. The CDR3 contains 12 residues. Written as DNA, the CDR3 is TGTGCCATCAGTGAGTCAAGGGAGACCCAGTACTTC. Encoded protein: CAISESRETQYF.

The chain is built from TRBV18 and TRBJ1-2; 9 bases fit TRBD1. This CDR3 has 16 amino acids. Per the germline V gene, CDR1 is KGHSH and CDR2 is LQKENI. Losses at the gene ends were 3 bases for V and 6 bases for J; bases not matched to a gene: 11. CDR3 nucleotides: TGTGCCAGCTCACCCCAAAAGACACAGGGGGCGCATGGCTACACCTTC. Translating gives CASSPQKTQGAHGYTF.

This chain connects TRBV18 to TRBJ1-4; 7 bases map to TRBD1. Trimming at V came to 3 bases and at J to 8 bases, leaving 6 bases not matched to a gene. The CDR3 consists of 14 residues. Germline V gene data show CDR1 as KGHSH and CDR2 as LQKENI. The DNA of the CDR3 is TGTGCCAGCTCACCCGGACAGGAGGGGGAAAAACTGTTTTTT. The encoded protein is CASSPGQEGEKLFF.

The genes are TRBV10-1 and TRBJ2-7, with a tentative D call TRBD1 (6 bases). V lost 6 bases and J lost 2, with 14 bases in between. The CDR3 runs 14 residues. Looked up from germline, CDR1 is WNHNN and CDR2 is SYGVQD (reference sequence). CDR3 protein: CASSTAGQPYEQYF. The CDR3 DNA follows: TGCGCCAGCAGCACTGCTGGACAGCCCTACGAGCAGTACTTC.

The chain links TRBV4-3 to TRBJ2-7, with TRBD1 matching 8 bases. CDR1 LGHNA and CDR2 YSLEER come from the germline V gene. V was clipped by 1 base and J by 6 bases; unmatched bases: 5. This CDR3 is built from 14 residues. The CDR3 bases are TGCGCCAGCAGCCAAGTCGGACAGGGAGGCGAGCAGTACTTC. Encoded protein: CASSQVGQGGEQYF.

V is TRBV28 and J is TRBJ2-7; 11 bases line up with TRBD2. CDR3 length: 14 residues. The germline gives CDR1 MDHEN, CDR2 SYDVKM. V dropped 5 bases and J dropped 2; count of bases not matched to a gene: 2. CDR3 in DNA: TGTGCCAGCAGTGGGACTAGCGGTACCTACGAGCAGTACTTC. The encoded protein is CASSGTSGTYEQYF.

Remarks on this clone: Germline is not matched at one junction end, which may reflect a read error. The V call is TRBV5-6, the J call TRBJ1-1; possible D gene TRBD1, 6 bases. The germline V gene has CDR1 SGHDT and CDR2 YYEEEE. The CDR3 totals 16 residues. DNA of the CDR3: TGTGCCAGCACCTTGGGTCAGGGGAGGGCGAACACTGAAGCTTTCTTT. Translating it yields CASTLGQGRANTEAFF.

This chain connects TRBV19 to TRBJ1-3; 7 bases are shared with TRBD1. Trimming cost V 6 bases and J 2 bases; bases outside gene matches: 7. CDR3 length equals 15 residues. Germline CDR1 and CDR2: LNHDA and SQIVND (reference sequence). The CDR3: CASSNPGGTGNTIYF. CDR3 DNA: TGTGCCAGTAGCAACCCAGGGGGGACTGGAAACACCATATATTTT.

The chain carries TRBV6-5 and TRBJ1-1; D is undetermined. Germline CDR1 MNHEY, CDR2 SVGAGI. The CDR3 is 13 amino acids. V lost 0 bases and J 10 bases, leaving 12 bases between the germline ends. CDR3 DNA: TGTGCCAGCAGTTACTCGAGGTTGAATCCAGCTTTCTTT. Translating gives CASSYSRLNPAFF.

The chain recombines TRBV3-1 (or the pseudogene TRBV3-2) with TRBJ2-3; D gene unclear. CDR3 length equals 11 residues. Germline lookup yields CDR1 LGHDT and CDR2 YNNKEL (reference sequence). V lost 1 base, J lost 7 bases, and 3 bases lay in between. Here the CDR3 DNA reads TGTGCCAGCAGCCAAGTGTATACGCAGTATTTT. It is translated as CASSQVYTQYF.

The V call is TRBV15, the J call TRBJ1-2; 7 positions agree with TRBD1. V gave up 5 bases and J gave up 4 bases; unmatched junction bases: 7. The CDR3 extends over 14 amino acids. Germline assignment: CDR1 LNHNV and CDR2 YYDKDF (reference sequence). The CDR3 spells CATSQDRIGYGYTF. CDR3 nucleotide sequence: TGTGCCACCAGCCAGGACAGGATCGGCTATGGCTACACCTTC.

In this sample, this clone turned up once. This chain connects TRBV5-1 to TRBJ2-7, with a possible D match to TRBD2 (6 bases). This CDR3 is 12 amino acids long. The germline gives CDR1 SGHRS, CDR2 YFSETQ. Trimming took off 4 bases at V and 8 bases at J, with 13 bases between the two ends. CDR3 nucleotides: TGCGCCAGCAGCCGGGACTCTTACCAGCAGTACTTC. Its translation: CASSRDSYQQYF.